This T cell receptor beta chain was recorded in a study of T cell responses to AZD1222 COVID-19 vaccine (dated by TCRdb to 2020 to 2023). Background on the whole study: TCR sequencing was performed for 230 to 250 trial participants, of whom roughly 200 were given two doses of AZD1222 and around 26 were given two doses of MenACWY control vaccine. Enrollment into the trials was organized by age into subgroups of 18-55, 56-69 and 70-plus years, and those subgroups contained approximately 150, 30 and 60 TCR-sequenced participants, respectively.

Results the study describes overall, beyond this receptor: Because no day 14 peak-response samples were available, repertoires were characterized only after the peak T cell response. Nearly half of unique spike-specific TCRs reportedly recognized epitopes outside regions mutated in the B.1.351 and B.1.1.7 variants. Participants were mostly white British, with more females than males. The authors suggested clonal diversity may have been underestimated. Only 5 to 7 AZD1222 recipients were SARS-CoV-2 seropositive at baseline, limiting conclusions about previously exposed vaccinees. Vaccine-associated CD4 TCRs spanned the whole spike protein, with dominant responses in regions 160-218 and 743-854. After two AZD1222 doses, spike-specific TCR breadth and depth were significantly higher than at day 0 and than in MenACWY recipients. In the small 56-69-year group, the increase in depth fell short of significance, most likely because of low power.

Turning to this clone: The antigen it binds to is not known. One base away there is no much larger clone; base qualities are not given.

The CDR3 regions of human TCRbeta chains were analyzed by immunosequencing. The study's processing was this. Repertoire TCRs were matched against a reference library of SARS-CoV-2-specific TCRs generated with the MIRA antigen-specificity platform. Breadth was defined as the fraction of unique TCRs that were SARS-CoV-2-associated, and depth was defined as the fraction of total T cells that were SARS-CoV-2-associated. Using the MIRA data, each spike-specific TCR was assigned both to the spike region to which the TCR was reactive and to a CD4 or CD8 class. Log10-transformed breadth and depth values were compared by one-way ANOVA with Sidak's multiple comparisons tests. Here the immuneACCESS table is served through TCRdb, limited to in-frame sequences with V and J called. Missing clones are a known gap in these copies; in checked studies unresolved V genes cover under half, and the rest lacks a known reason. The D gene and trimming were derived from the DNA, and the V and J assignments and clone size from that table. The sample data list approximately 200,000 clones, and more than 85% of these were observed just once. Clones ranked in the top ten supply around 3.6% of the sample.

The time point tag for this specimen amounts to: about 28 days (+/-7) after the second vaccine dose. AZD1222 recipients whose second dose came at about 4 weeks and those whose second dose came at about 12 weeks were combined into one group, since spike-specific TCR depth and breadth did not differ between the two schedules. The vaccinee samples were drawn from two UK trials, COV001 and COV002, one of which was a single-blind randomized controlled phase 2/3 trial testing AZD1222 (ChAdOx1 nCoV-19) in healthy adults. For TCRbeta chain sequencing, PBMC samples were collected from trial participants at day 0 and at day 28 after the second dose. For CDR1 and CDR2, the germline V gene lists KGHDR and SFDVKD. The CDR3 runs 13 amino acids, cysteine and phenylalanine included. Of the read, only the CDR3 DNA is kept; its 39 bases are in frame from base 1. V loses 6 bases of germline sequence and J loses 4 bases, and the interval between the two ends is 11 bases.

The material sequenced was peripheral blood, taken 28 days after the second AZD1222 dose. The sequence derives from an adult who received the AZD1222 COVID-19 vaccine. In this chain, TRBV24-1 is recombined with TRBJ1-1; the D gene is possibly TRBD1, with 5 bases matching. CDR3 region: CATSIGEGTEAFF. The DNA reads as follows: TGTGCCACCAGTATAGGGGAGGGCACTGAAGCTTTCTTT.